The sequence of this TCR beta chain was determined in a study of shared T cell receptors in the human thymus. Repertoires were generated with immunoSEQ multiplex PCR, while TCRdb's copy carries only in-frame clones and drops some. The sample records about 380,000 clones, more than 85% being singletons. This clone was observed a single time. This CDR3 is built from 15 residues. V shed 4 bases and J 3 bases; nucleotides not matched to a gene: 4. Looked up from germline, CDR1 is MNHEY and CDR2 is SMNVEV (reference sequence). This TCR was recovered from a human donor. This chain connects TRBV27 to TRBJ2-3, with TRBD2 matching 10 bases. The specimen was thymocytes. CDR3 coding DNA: TGTGCCAGCAGTTCCCGGACTAGCGGTACAGATACGCAGTATTTT. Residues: CASSSRTSGTDTQYF.